The T cell receptor beta chain under discussion was sequenced for a study of blood T cell repertoires in COVID-19. Study as a whole: Both acute and convalescent COVID-19 samples were obtained from the United States, Italy and Spain. From T cells, B-cell-depleted T cells, or PBMCs came the material, which was cDNA or gDNA.

In the study's own analysis: Estimation of nucleated cell counts was performed using reference gene primer amplification. Assay: immunoSEQ multiplex PCR; the TCRdb copy retains only in-frame clones and omits some. V, J and clone size are taken as reported in that table, and D and trimming were inferred from the DNA itself. The sample lists about 250,000 clones; 90% were seen once. The V end was cut by 5 bases, the J end by 7 bases, with 15 bases between. The germline CDR1 and CDR2 sequences are SGDLS and YYNGEE. The CDR3 length is 13 residues. This sequence joins TRBV9 and TRBJ1-2; D ambiguous. Sequencing input: peripheral blood. This sequence originates from a woman aged 55 to 70 with COVID-19, enrolled during active disease. The CDR3 loop reads CASSEAVRGGYTF. The CDR3 DNA reads TGTGCCAGCAGTGAGGCCGTTCGGGGTGGCTACACCTTC.